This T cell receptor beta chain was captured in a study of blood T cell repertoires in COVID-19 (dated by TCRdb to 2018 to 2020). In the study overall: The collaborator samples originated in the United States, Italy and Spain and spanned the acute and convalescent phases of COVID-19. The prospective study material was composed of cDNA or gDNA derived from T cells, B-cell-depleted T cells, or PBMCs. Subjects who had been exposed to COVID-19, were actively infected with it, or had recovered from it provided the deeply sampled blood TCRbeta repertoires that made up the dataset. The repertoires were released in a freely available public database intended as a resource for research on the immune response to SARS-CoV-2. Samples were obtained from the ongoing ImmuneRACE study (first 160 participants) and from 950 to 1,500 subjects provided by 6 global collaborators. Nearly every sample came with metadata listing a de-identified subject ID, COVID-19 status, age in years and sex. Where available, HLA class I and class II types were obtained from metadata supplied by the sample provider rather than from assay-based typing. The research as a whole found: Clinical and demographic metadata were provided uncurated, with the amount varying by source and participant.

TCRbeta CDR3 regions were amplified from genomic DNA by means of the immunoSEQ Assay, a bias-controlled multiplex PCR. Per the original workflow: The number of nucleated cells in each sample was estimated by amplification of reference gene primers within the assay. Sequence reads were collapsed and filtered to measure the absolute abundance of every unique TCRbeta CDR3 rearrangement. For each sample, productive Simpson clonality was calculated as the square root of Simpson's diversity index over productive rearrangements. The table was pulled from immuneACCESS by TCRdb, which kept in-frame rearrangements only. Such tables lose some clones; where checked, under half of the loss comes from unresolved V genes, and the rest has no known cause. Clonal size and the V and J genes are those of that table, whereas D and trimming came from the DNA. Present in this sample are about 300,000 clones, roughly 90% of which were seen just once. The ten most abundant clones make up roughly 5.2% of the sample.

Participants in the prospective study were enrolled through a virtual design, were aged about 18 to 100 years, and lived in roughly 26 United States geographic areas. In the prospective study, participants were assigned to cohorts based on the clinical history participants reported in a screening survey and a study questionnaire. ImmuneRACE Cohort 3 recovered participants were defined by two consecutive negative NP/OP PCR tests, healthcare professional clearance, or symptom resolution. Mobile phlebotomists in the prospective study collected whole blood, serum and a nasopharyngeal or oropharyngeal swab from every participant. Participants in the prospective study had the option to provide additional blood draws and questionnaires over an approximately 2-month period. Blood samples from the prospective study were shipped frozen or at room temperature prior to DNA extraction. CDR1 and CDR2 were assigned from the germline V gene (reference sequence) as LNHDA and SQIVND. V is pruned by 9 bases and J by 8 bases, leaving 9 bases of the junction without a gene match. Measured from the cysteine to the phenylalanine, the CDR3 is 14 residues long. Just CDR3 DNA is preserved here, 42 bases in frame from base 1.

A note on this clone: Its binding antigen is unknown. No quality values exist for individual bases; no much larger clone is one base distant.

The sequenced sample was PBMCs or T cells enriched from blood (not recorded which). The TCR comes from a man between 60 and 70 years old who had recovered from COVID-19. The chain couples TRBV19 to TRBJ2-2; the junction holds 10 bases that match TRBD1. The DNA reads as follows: TGTGCCAGCACCGGGACAGGGGACAGGGGGGAGCTGTTTTTT. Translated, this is CASTGTGDRGELFF.